The 24 T cell receptor beta chains given below trace back to one sample, sequenced in a study of T cells expressing NK-cell markers. Each CDR3 protein gets one entry in TCRdb, which reprocessed the 5' RACE reads and gives no DNA. Recorded for this sample: around 380,000 distinct CDR3 sequences. Sequenced material: blood T cells: a sorted CD56 or NKG2C T cell subset, CD4+ or CD8+ T cells, or bulk PBMC T cells (not recorded which). Receptors were obtained from a woman aged 45-60 years in good health.

Here the CDR3 reads CASGWRATYGYTF. The chain links TRBV12-5 to TRBJ1-2. The CDR3 sequence is 13 residues long. Germline CDR1 and CDR2: LGHNT and FRNRAP.

This rearrangement joins TRBV10-3 to TRBJ2-2; TCRdb proposes TRBD2, but this gene call is untestable without DNA. The CDR3 has 16 residues. Germline CDR1 ENHRY, CDR2 SYGVKD. CDR3 residues: CAISESSGSFAGELFF.

The chain combines TRBV18 with TRBJ2-1; as DNA is missing, the TRBD1 call by TCRdb cannot be tested. The CDR3 is made up of 14 amino acids. Germline CDR1 reads KGHSH; CDR2 reads LQKENI. CDR3 sequence reads: CASSPRQGNNEQFF.

The chain couples TRBV4-1 to TRBJ2-1; without DNA, the TCRdb call of TRBD1 cannot be checked. The CDR3 extends over 11 amino acids. The germline V gene has CDR1 MGHRA and CDR2 YSYEKL. CDR3 sequence reads: CASSRSGAVFF.

The chain carries TRBV29-1 and TRBJ2-3. The CDR3 is 15 residues long. CDR1 SQVTM and CDR2 ANQGSEA come from the germline V gene. This chain's CDR3 is CSVEATPNPTDTQYF.

The V gene is TRBV29-1, the J gene TRBJ1-2. Germline V gene lookup returns CDR1 SQVTM and CDR2 ANQGSEA. CDR3 size: 13 residues. The CDR3 region is CSVDGWQTYGYTF.

The CDR3 sequence is CASSLDRMVRTEQFF. The rearrangement joins TRBV11-2 to TRBJ2-1. Germline-derived CDR1 and CDR2 are SGHAT and FQNNGV. There are 15 residues in the CDR3.

The rearrangement joins TRBV10-2 to TRBJ2-3; TCRdb's assignment of TRBD2 cannot be checked, as there is no DNA. Germline V gene lookup returns CDR1 WSHSY and CDR2 SAAADI. The CDR3 length is 15 residues. CDR3 region: CASSEERSSTDTQYF.

The V gene is TRBV11-2, the J gene TRBJ1-1; absent DNA, TCRdb's TRBD1 call cannot be checked. The CDR3 sequence is 17 residues long. Per the germline V gene, CDR1 is SGHAT and CDR2 is FQNNGV. The CDR3 protein is CASSFPEGGRSDTEAFF.

V gene TRBV27 combines with J gene TRBJ2-3; the TRBD1 assignment by TCRdb is unverifiable without DNA. CDR1 and CDR2 (germline): MNHEY, SMNVEV (reference sequence). The CDR3 is 15 amino acids. The CDR3 here is CASSFSAYPTDTQYF.

This sequence joins TRBV19 and TRBJ2-1; TCRdb picks TRBD2, but there is no DNA to check that call. Germline V gene lookup returns CDR1 LNHDA and CDR2 SQIVND (reference sequence). This CDR3 is built from 14 residues. CDR3 amino acids: CASSIVGLDNEQFF.

The J gene is TRBJ2-5, the V gene TRBV29-1; no DNA is available, so the TRBD1 call from TCRdb remains unchecked. Looked up from germline, CDR1 is SQVTM and CDR2 is ANQGSEA. The CDR3 totals 13 residues. The CDR3 sequence: CSATQGFVETQYF.

The chain carries TRBV2 and TRBJ2-2. The germline V gene has CDR1 SNHLY and CDR2 FYNNEI. This CDR3 region has 12 residues. The CDR3 reads CASSEFGGELFF.

V usage is TRBV4-1 and J usage is TRBJ2-2; lacking DNA, the TRBD2 call made by TCRdb goes unchecked. Germline V gene data show CDR1 as MGHRA and CDR2 as YSYEKL. This CDR3 region has 16 residues. Here the CDR3 reads CASSFGLAMNTGELFF.

The chain has TRBV10-3 and TRBJ2-1; TCRdb reports TRBD1, a call that lacks DNA to check it against. Germline CDR1 is ENHRY and CDR2 is SYGVKD. The CDR3 has 15 residues. CDR3 in amino acids: CAITPRAGSYNEQFF.

The rearrangement joins TRBV5-1 to TRBJ2-7; lacking DNA, the TRBD1 call made by TCRdb goes unchecked. CDR1 SGHRS and CDR2 YFSETQ come from the germline V gene. This CDR3 is 15 amino acids long. This chain's CDR3 is CASSTFLGQGYEQYF.

The CDR3 here is CSAGGLAGSGREQYF. This chain links TRBV29-1 with TRBJ2-7; TCRdb names TRBD2, which stays unverified in the absence of DNA. This CDR3 has 15 residues. Looked up from germline, CDR1 is SQVTM and CDR2 is ANQGSEA.

This chain links TRBV27 with TRBJ2-1; without DNA, the TCRdb call of TRBD1 cannot be checked. CDR1 is MNHEY, CDR2 SMNVEV, per germline (reference sequence). The CDR3 loop spans 15 amino acids. This CDR3 is CASGNRRSSYNEQFF.

The chain is built from TRBV6-5 and TRBJ2-7. Germline V gene data show CDR1 as MNHEY and CDR2 as SVGAGI. The CDR3 extends over 13 amino acids. CDR3 sequence reads: CASSYSSGSEQYF.

The chain joins TRBV5-1 to TRBJ2-3; with no DNA, the TCRdb D assignment of TRBD2 cannot be verified. Germline V gene sequence: CDR1 SGHRS, CDR2 YFSETQ. The CDR3 extends over 15 amino acids. CDR3 region: CASSLSSGLTDTQYF.

The J gene is TRBJ1-1, the V gene TRBV13; the D gene TCRdb calls, TRBD1, cannot be checked with no DNA. The CDR3 is 15 residues long. The germline CDR1 and CDR2 sequences are PRHDT and FYEKMQ (reference sequence). CDR3 in amino acids: CASSLHDSFNTEAFF.

The V call is TRBV10-3, the J call TRBJ1-3; checking the TCRdb D call of TRBD1 is not possible without DNA. The germline gives CDR1 ENHRY, CDR2 SYGVKD. CDR3 size: 12 residues. CDR3 in amino acids: CAISPDGNTIYF.

The chain couples TRBV29-1 to TRBJ1-1. The CDR3 spans 14 residues. CDR1 and CDR2 (germline): SQVTM, ANQGSEA. The chain's CDR3 is CSVDLRLGNTEAFF.

The chain is built from TRBV4-1 and TRBJ1-6; the D gene TCRdb calls, TRBD1, cannot be checked with no DNA. Germline values: CDR1 MGHRA, CDR2 YSYEKL. The CDR3 loop spans 17 amino acids. CDR3: CASSQADGTGHNSPLHF.